The rows below give T cell receptor beta chains drawn from one sample of a study of cytomegalovirus exposure and HLA in healthy donors. Profiling relied on immunoSEQ multiplex PCR, and the TCRdb table lists in-frame clones only, not all of them. The sample includes over 150,000 clones, less than 80% of them seen just once. Sequenced input: PBMCs. Receptors were obtained from a middle-aged man in good health and CMV-seronegative. Both conserved end residues are part of each CDR3. D genes are given only for firm matches. A clone size is listed for some rows: how often the clone was seen (once, few, many), or a class if it is expanded.

v_call: TRBV9; clone_size: NA; d_call: NA; j_call: TRBJ1-1; cdr3_aa: CASSVTANTEAFF; cdr3_nt: TGTGCCAGCAGCGTGACAGCTAACACTGAAGCTTTCTTT
v_call: TRBV21-1; clone_size: NA; d_call: NA; j_call: TRBJ1-2; cdr3_aa: CASMQRVPGGYGYTF; cdr3_nt: TGTGCCAGCATGCAAAGGGTCCCAGGGGGATATGGCTACACCTTC
v_call: TRBV7-9; clone_size: NA; d_call: TRBD1; j_call: TRBJ2-7; cdr3_aa: CASSFLGQGYEQYF; cdr3_nt: TGTGCCAGCAGCTTCCTGGGACAGGGTTACGAGCAGTACTTC
v_call: TRBV6-1; clone_size: once; d_call: TRBD1; j_call: TRBJ1-2; cdr3_aa: CASTTRDRGDYGYTF; cdr3_nt: TGTGCCAGCACCACAAGGGACAGGGGAGACTATGGCTACACCTTC
v_call: TRBV7-3; clone_size: NA; d_call: TRBD1; j_call: TRBJ1-5; cdr3_aa: CASSRQGAATNQPQHF; cdr3_nt: TGTGCCAGCAGCAGACAGGGGGCAGCCACCAATCAGCCCCAGCATTTT
v_call: TRBV7-9; clone_size: NA; d_call: TRBD2; j_call: TRBJ2-7; cdr3_aa: CASSGLEMGTSGYEQYF; cdr3_nt: TGTGCCAGCAGCGGACTTGAAATGGGGACTAGCGGCTACGAGCAGTACTTC
v_call: TRBV29-1; clone_size: NA; d_call: TRBD1; j_call: TRBJ1-5; cdr3_aa: CSVRQGYQPQHF; cdr3_nt: TGCAGCGTCAGACAGGGCTATCAGCCCCAGCATTTT
v_call: TRBV6-5; clone_size: NA; d_call: TRBD2; j_call: TRBJ2-2; cdr3_aa: CASSFSRGGIGELFF; cdr3_nt: TGTGCCAGCAGTTTCTCGCGGGGGGGAATCGGGGAGCTGTTTTTT
v_call: TRBV5-1; clone_size: NA; d_call: NA; j_call: TRBJ2-7; cdr3_aa: CASSLNSGVLSEQYF; cdr3_nt: TGCGCCAGCAGCTTGAATTCAGGGGTTTTGAGTGAGCAGTACTTC
v_call: TRBV7-3; clone_size: NA; d_call: NA; j_call: TRBJ1-1; cdr3_aa: CASSLHGLTEAFF; cdr3_nt: TGTGCCAGCAGCTTACATGGCCTCACTGAAGCTTTCTTT
v_call: TRBV6-5; clone_size: NA; d_call: NA; j_call: TRBJ1-6; cdr3_aa: CASSRDTDYNSPLHF; cdr3_nt: TGTGCCAGCAGTCGGGACACAGACTATAATTCACCCCTCCACTTT
v_call: TRBV7-9; clone_size: few; d_call: TRBD1; j_call: TRBJ1-1; cdr3_aa: CASSRQGKVTEAFF; cdr3_nt: TGTGCCAGCAGCCGACAGGGGAAAGTTACTGAAGCTTTCTTT
v_call: TRBV5-1; clone_size: NA; d_call: TRBD2; j_call: TRBJ2-7; cdr3_aa: CASSLEGGLGSYEQYF; cdr3_nt: TGCGCCAGCAGCTTGGAGGGGGGACTAGGATCCTACGAGCAGTACTTC
v_call: TRBV6-1; clone_size: NA; d_call: TRBD1; j_call: TRBJ2-5; cdr3_aa: CASHVTGSRETQYF; cdr3_nt: TGTGCCAGCCATGTGACAGGGTCCAGGGAGACCCAGTACTTC
v_call: TRBV2; clone_size: NA; d_call: TRBD1; j_call: TRBJ1-5; cdr3_aa: CASRGQGEYQPQHF; cdr3_nt: TGTGCCAGCAGGGGACAGGGGGAGTATCAGCCCCAGCATTTT
v_call: TRBV29-1; clone_size: NA; d_call: TRBD1; j_call: TRBJ2-1; cdr3_aa: CSAGGQSSYNEQFF; cdr3_nt: TGCAGCGCTGGGGGACAGAGCTCCTACAATGAGCAGTTCTTC
v_call: TRBV27; clone_size: few; d_call: TRBD2; j_call: TRBJ2-3; cdr3_aa: CASSPLLAGGPDTQYF; cdr3_nt: TGTGCCAGCAGTCCCCTGCTAGCGGGAGGGCCAGATACGCAGTATTTT